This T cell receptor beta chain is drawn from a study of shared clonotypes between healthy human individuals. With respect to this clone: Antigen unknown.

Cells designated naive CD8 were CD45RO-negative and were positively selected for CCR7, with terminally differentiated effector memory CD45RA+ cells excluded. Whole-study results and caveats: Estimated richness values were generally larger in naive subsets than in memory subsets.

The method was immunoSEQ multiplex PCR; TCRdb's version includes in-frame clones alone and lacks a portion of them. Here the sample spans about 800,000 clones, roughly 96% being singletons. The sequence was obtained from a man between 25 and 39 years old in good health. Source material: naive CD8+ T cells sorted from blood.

The CDR3 spells CASSSDVRDYTYEQYF. The CDR3 DNA follows: TGTGCCAGCAGCTCAGATGTCAGGGATTATACCTACGAGCAGTACTTC. V usage is TRBV7-9 and J usage is TRBJ2-7; TRBD1 might be the D (5 bases). The CDR3 contains 16 residues. With 4 bases removed from V and 2 bases from J, the gap between germline ends came to 18 bases. Germline CDR1 is SEHNR and CDR2 is FQNEAQ (reference sequence).